This T cell receptor beta chain was profiled in a study of post-analysis software for immune sequencing data. Looking at the study overall: Included courses were relapsing-remitting and secondary progressive multiple sclerosis; progressive-relapsing multiple sclerosis was also included. Study findings and constraints: Normalized Chao1 diversity was significantly reduced in patients versus controls. There were roughly 5 TRBV segments more frequent in patients than controls, and TRBV5-6, TRBV5-1 and TRBV20-1 were among them.

This clonotype was recorded at least ten times. Its antigen remains unidentified. Each TCR beta cDNA library carried unique molecular identifiers. Each sample of roughly 0.9 to 11 million input T cells yielded around 500,000 cDNA molecules, so each molecule approximated one T cell. TCRdb re-called the PCR reads through MiXCR, storing one row per CDR3 protein. This repertoire shows some 260,000 distinct CDR3 sequences, 36% found once; its top ten account for approximately 4.6%. Germline CDR1 reads MNHEY; CDR2 reads SMNVEV (reference sequence). CDR3 length equals 12 residues. Trimming cost V 0 bases and J 12 bases, with 11 bases left between them.

This TCR was recovered from a girl aged 10-17 years with multiple sclerosis. The chain joins TRBV27 to TRBJ1-1; D ambiguous. The sample consisted of blood. In DNA form, the CDR3 reads TGTGCCAGCAGTTTATCAATGGGTGATACTTTCTTT. Translated, it gives CASSLSMGDTFF.